The next 2 T cell receptor beta chains were all read from a single sample in a study of blood T cell repertoires in COVID-19. Only in-frame clones appear in the TCRdb table, and some are missing; sequencing was by immunoSEQ multiplex PCR. The sample carries 300,000 to 400,000 clones, over 80% recorded once. Sample: peripheral blood. Receptors originate from a woman in her forties or fifties with COVID-19, enrolled during active disease.

The chain recombines TRBV20-1 with TRBJ2-7; 13 bases fit TRBD2. Trimming took 5 bases from V and 2 from J; bases not matched to a gene: 3. CDR3 length: 14 amino acids. Germline V gene data show CDR1 as DFQATT and CDR2 as SNEGSKA (reference sequence). Written as DNA, the CDR3 is TGCAGTGCTGGTGGACTAGCGGGAGCCTACGAGCAGTACTTC. Its protein product is CSAGGLAGAYEQYF.

The chain recombines TRBV27 with TRBJ2-7; D is perhaps TRBD1 (5 bases). CDR1 and CDR2 from the germline V gene are MNHEY and SMNVEV (reference sequence). The CDR3 has 15 residues. Trimming removed 5 bases at V and 7 bases at J, with 21 bases between. CDR3 nucleotide sequence: TGTGCCAGCAGTGTCCTCGGAGCAGGGCGTGGGGAGCAGTACTTC. Translating it yields CASSVLGAGRGEQYF.